Presented here are 19 T cell receptor beta chains from one specimen sequenced in a study of cytomegalovirus exposure and HLA in healthy donors (TCRdb year 2017). The library was made by the immunoSEQ multiplex PCR assay. A mixture of 60 forward primers for TCR Vbeta segments and 13 reverse primers for TCR Jbeta segments was used in the multiplex PCR. The immuneACCESS repertoire file appears here via TCRdb, limited to in-frame rearrangements. These files lack a portion of the clones; in checked studies, under half of the deficit traces to unresolved V genes, and the cause of the others is not known. The table of this sample itemizes about 110,000 clones. The leading ten clones occupy more than 0.5% of the sample. Material for sequencing was PBMCs. All receptors come from a middle-aged man in good health and CMV-seronegative.

The chain has TRBV27 and TRBJ1-1, with 7 bases identical to TRBD1. CDR3 length equals 15 residues. Trimming took 5 bases from V and 3 from J; bases not matched to a gene: 9. Germline V gene sequence: CDR1 MNHEY, CDR2 SMNVEV (reference sequence). The CDR3 coding sequence is TGTGCCAGCAGTGCCTTAGACAGGGCATACACTGAAGCTTTCTTT. Its translation is CASSALDRAYTEAFF.

V gene TRBV9 combines with J gene TRBJ2-7; 10 nucleotides line up with TRBD1. The CDR3 is made up of 14 amino acids. Germline CDR1 is SGDLS and CDR2 is YYNGEE. Trimming took 4 bases from V and 2 from J; bases not matched to a gene: 3. The CDR3 sequence is CASSTGQGAYEQYF. The CDR3, as DNA: TGTGCCAGCAGCACTGGACAGGGGGCCTACGAGCAGTACTTC.

The J gene is TRBJ2-7, the V gene TRBV19; 7 bases are shared with TRBD2. The germline gives CDR1 LNHDA, CDR2 SQIVND (reference sequence). The CDR3 covers 16 residues. After removal of 6 bases from V and 4 bases from J, the junction contained 15 bases not matched to a gene. The chain's CDR3 is CASSLSSGGPYYEQYF. CDR3 sequence (DNA): TGTGCCAGTAGCCTATCTAGCGGAGGACCCTATTACGAGCAGTACTTC.

In terms of frequency, this clone is medium-sized. V usage is TRBV7-9 and J usage is TRBJ2-1, with D hard to call. V lost 1 base and J 12 bases, leaving 7 bases between the germline ends. The CDR3 totals 11 residues. In germline, CDR1 is SEHNR, CDR2 FQNEAQ (reference sequence). Here the CDR3 reads CASSLVLLQFF. The DNA of the CDR3 is TGTGCCAGCAGCTTAGTCCTATTGCAGTTCTTC.

The chain has TRBV7-8 and TRBJ2-7; D may be TRBD2 (5 bases). Germline V gene sequence: CDR1 SGHVS, CDR2 FQNEAQ. The CDR3 loop spans 15 amino acids. With 1 base removed from V and 2 bases from J, the gap between germline ends came to 12 bases. This chain's CDR3 is CASSLVRLAAYEQYF. Written as DNA, the CDR3 is TGTGCCAGCAGCTTAGTACGCCTAGCTGCCTACGAGCAGTACTTC.

This chain uses TRBV5-1 with TRBJ1-2; D gene unclear. Germline V gives CDR1 SGHRS, CDR2 YFSETQ. Trimming removed 7 bases from V and 0 bases from J, with 13 bases in between. The CDR3 is 14 residues long. The CDR3 DNA reads as TGCGCCAGCGGCCCGGAGACTTCTAACTATGGCTACACCTTC. Translation gives CASGPETSNYGYTF.

The V gene is TRBV4-1, the J gene TRBJ1-1; 8 bases align to TRBD1. Germline V gene sequence: CDR1 MGHRA, CDR2 YSYEKL. The CDR3 is 17 amino acids. V shed 0 bases, J shed 5 bases, and the junction held 11 bases outside the gene matches. In DNA form, the CDR3 reads TGCGCCAGCAGCCAAGATGTGGCCAGGGGGCTGGGTACTGAAGCTTTCTTT. It translates to CASSQDVARGLGTEAFF.

The V gene is TRBV5-4, the J gene TRBJ1-2, with 9 bases lining up with TRBD1. V was clipped by 4 bases and J by 10 bases; unmatched bases: 14. The CDR3 runs 15 residues. Germline CDR1 reads SGHNT; CDR2 reads YYREEE (reference sequence). In nucleotides, the CDR3 is TGTGCCAGCAGCAGCCCCGGGACAGGGTTGGAGGACTACACCTTC. Translation gives CASSSPGTGLEDYTF.

The chain recombines TRBV5-1 with TRBJ2-5, with 8 bases lining up with TRBD1. Per germline, CDR1 SGHRS and CDR2 YFSETQ. This CDR3 has 15 residues. Unmatched junction bases numbered 7, after V lost 4 bases and J lost 2 bases. CDR3 bases: TGCGCCAGCAGCCGGACAGGGTCGGGTCAAGAGACCCAGTACTTC. This codes for CASSRTGSGQETQYF.

The V and J genes are TRBV5-4 and TRBJ2-7; TRBD2 might be the D (6 bases). Trimming took off 5 bases at V and 7 bases at J, with 22 bases between the two ends. This CDR3 contains 15 residues. CDR1 is SGHNT, CDR2 YYREEE, per germline (reference sequence). CDR3 in DNA: TGTGCCAGCAGACCTTCTCCCGGGACTGTTGGGGAGCAGTACTTC. As protein: CASRPSPGTVGEQYF.

V and J are TRBV29-1 and TRBJ1-1, with D uncertain. The CDR3 is 11 amino acids. Germline CDR1 and CDR2: SQVTM and ANQGSEA. Between the trimmed V and J ends, which lost 4 bases and 0 bases, there was a span of 3 bases. The CDR3 DNA follows: TGCAGCGTTGGCGTGAACACTGAAGCTTTCTTT. Encoded protein: CSVGVNTEAFF. The whole variable domain, remainder taken from reference TRBV29-1 and TRBJ1-1, is SAVISQKPSRDICQRGTSLTIQCQVDSQVTMMFWYRQQPGQSLTLIATANQGSEATYESGFVIDKFPISRPNLTFSTLTVSNMSPEDSSIYLCSVGVNTEAFFGQGTRLTVV.

CDR3 sequence: CASSLRSGGLEKLFF. CDR3 DNA: TGTGCCAGCAGCCTCCGGAGCGGGGGGCTAGAAAAACTGTTTTTT. The rearrangement joins TRBV7-2 to TRBJ1-4; D might be TRBD1 (6 bases). Trimming pared 5 bases from V and 8 bases from J, leaving 18 bases between. Germline CDR1 is SGHTA and CDR2 is FQGNSA. The CDR3 consists of 15 residues.

This chain connects TRBV7-3 to TRBJ2-2; D unclear. V gave up 5 bases and J gave up 6 bases, with 10 bases separating them. The CDR3 has 13 residues. The germline gives CDR1 SGHTA, CDR2 FQGTGA. In nucleotides, the CDR3 is TGTGCCAGCAGCGCACCCGGTGCCGGGGAGCTGTTTTTT. Translated, it gives CASSAPGAGELFF.

CDR3 sequence: CASSPPDRDYNYGYTF. The CDR3 nucleotides are TGTGCCAGCTCACCGCCGGACAGGGACTATAACTATGGCTACACCTTC. V is TRBV18 and J is TRBJ1-2, with 8 positions matching TRBD1. CDR3 length: 16 amino acids. Unmatched junction bases numbered 7, after V lost 3 bases and J lost 1 base. Germline-derived CDR1 and CDR2 are KGHSH and LQKENI.

The chain combines TRBV7-3 with TRBJ2-1, with D perhaps TRBD1 (6 bases). V shed 3 bases and J shed 7 bases, with 16 bases lying between them. Per germline, CDR1 SGHTA and CDR2 FQGTGA. This CDR3 comprises 15 residues. This CDR3 reads CASSFTGLVENEQFF. DNA for the CDR3: TGTGCCAGCAGCTTCACAGGGCTGGTTGAGAATGAGCAGTTCTTC.

The rearrangement uses TRBV29-1 and TRBJ1-2; D possibly corresponds to TRBD1 (6 bases). CDR3 size: 12 residues. Trimming shortened V by 7 bases and J by 3 bases, and 12 bases separated the two germline ends. Germline V gives CDR1 SQVTM, CDR2 ANQGSEA. CDR3 nucleotide sequence: TGCAGCGCCTCCCCAGGGGACTATGGCTACACCTTC. Protein: CSASPGDYGYTF.

The rearrangement uses TRBV11-3 and TRBJ2-7; 13 bases fit TRBD2. Germline values: CDR1 SGHNT, CDR2 YENEEA. V dropped 5 bases and J dropped 6; count of bases not matched to a gene: 4. This CDR3 spans 14 amino acids. CDR3: CASSPGLAGTEQYF. CDR3 in DNA: TGTGCCAGCAGCCCGGGACTAGCGGGAACCGAGCAGTACTTC. Looking up the rest from reference TRBV11-3 and TRBJ2-7 gives the full variable domain: EAGVVQSPRYKIIEKKQPVAFWCNPISGHNTLYWYLQNLGQGPELLIRYENEEAVDDSQLPKDRFSAERLKGVDSTLKIQPAELGDSAVYLCASSPGLAGTEQYFGPGTRLTVT.

The V gene is TRBV29-1, the J gene TRBJ1-1; 7 bases are shared with TRBD1. The CDR3 sequence is 12 residues long. The germline V gene has CDR1 SQVTM and CDR2 ANQGSEA. CDR3: CSGQVAHTEAFF. The DNA for the CDR3 is TGCTCTGGACAGGTAGCTCACACTGAAGCTTTCTTT.

The chain uses TRBV19 and TRBJ1-6, with TRBD1 matching over 10 bases. The CDR3 runs to 15 residues. Germline V gene sequence: CDR1 LNHDA, CDR2 SQIVND (reference sequence). V was pared by 6 bases and J by 9 bases, with 8 bases of the junction left unmatched. As DNA, the CDR3 is TGTGCCAGTAGGTGGACAGGGGGTATACTTTCACCCCTCCACTTT. It is translated as CASRWTGGILSPLHF.